This passage covers 29 T cell receptor beta chains from one sample sequenced in a study of cytomegalovirus exposure and HLA in healthy donors. The PCR contained 60 Vbeta and 13 Jbeta primers. Using immunoSEQ multiplex PCR, the repertoire was profiled, and TCRdb retains in-frame clones only, with some absent. The table records about 130,000 clones, about 73% of them present only once. Material: PBMCs. These receptors came from a woman aged 45 to 65 in good health and CMV-seropositive.

This chain links TRBV25-1 with TRBJ1-1; no clear D. Trimming pared 7 bases from V and 1 base from J, leaving 7 bases between. The CDR3 totals 12 residues. Germline V gene sequence: CDR1 MGHDK, CDR2 SYGVNS. The CDR3 reads CASTAGNTEAFF. CDR3 in DNA: TGTGCCAGCACGGCAGGGAACACTGAAGCTTTCTTT.

This chain connects TRBV14 to TRBJ2-1, with unresolved D. With 1 base removed from V and 9 bases from J, the gap between germline ends came to 7 bases. The CDR3 totals 12 residues. In germline, CDR1 is SGHDN, CDR2 FVKESK. The CDR3: CASSQVQFEQFF. CDR3 sequence (DNA): TGTGCCAGCAGCCAAGTTCAATTTGAGCAGTTCTTC.

The V call is TRBV29-1, the J call TRBJ2-7; a possible D gene is TRBD1 (6 bases). The CDR3 spans 13 residues. Germline V gives CDR1 SQVTM, CDR2 ANQGSEA. V shed 8 bases and J shed 3 bases, with 17 bases lying between them. The CDR3 here is CSPGQNGFYEQYF. The CDR3 DNA follows: TGCAGCCCTGGACAGAATGGGTTCTACGAGCAGTACTTC.

The V and J genes are TRBV6-6 and TRBJ2-1; perhaps TRBD2 as D (5 bases). The CDR3 has 13 residues. Germline lookup yields CDR1 MNHNY and CDR2 SVGAGI (reference sequence). V was pared by 6 bases and J by 6 bases, with 12 bases between. The CDR3 DNA reads TGTGCCAGCAGCACCGACTATCGCAATGAGCAGTTCTTC. It encodes CASSTDYRNEQFF.

This clone came up many times. The chain joins TRBV10-3 to TRBJ2-1, with 8 bases matching TRBD2. Germline CDR1 ENHRY, CDR2 SYGVKD. Trimming cost V 6 bases and J 7 bases; bases outside gene matches: 11. The CDR3 contains 15 residues. The CDR3 DNA sequence: TGTGCCATCAGCCCCGTGAGCGGGGGAGGGAATGAGCAGTTCTTC. Encoded protein: CAISPVSGGGNEQFF.

The CDR3, as DNA: TGTGCCAGCAGTTCAAACAGGGCCCTTAGCACAGATACGCAGTATTTT. This sequence encodes CASSSNRALSTDTQYF. J is TRBJ2-3 and V is TRBV6-5, with D possibly TRBD1 on 6 matching bases. Germline CDR1 and CDR2: MNHEY and SVGAGI. Trimming pared 4 bases from V and 0 bases from J, leaving 14 bases between. The CDR3 length is 16 residues.

The CDR3 reads CASSQVIPSGSPLHF. In nucleotides, the CDR3 is TGCGCCAGCAGCCAAGTAATCCCTTCGGGTTCACCCCTCCACTTT. The chain couples TRBV4-1 to TRBJ1-6; D is unresolved. Germline V gene lookup returns CDR1 MGHRA and CDR2 YSYEKL. The CDR3 contains 15 residues. Between the trimmed V and J ends, which lost 1 base and 9 bases, there was a span of 13 bases.

This sequence joins TRBV29-1 and TRBJ2-3; weak D call: TRBD2 (6 bases). V was cut by 6 bases and J by 6 bases, with 16 bases left in between. Germline-derived CDR1 and CDR2 are SQVTM and ANQGSEA. The CDR3 is 13 residues long. CDR3 amino acids: CSVRDSVPDTQYF. The CDR3 DNA reads as TGCAGCGTCCGGGACTCAGTGCCGGATACGCAGTATTTT.

Note on this clone: The germline gene is not matched at one end of the junction; a read error may be the cause. The CDR3 protein is CASAPQSFNSPLHF. The DNA of the CDR3 is TGTGCTAGTGCTCCACAGTCCTTTAATTCACCCCTCCACTTT. The rearrangement uses TRBV12-5 and TRBJ1-6; D gene uncertain. CDR3 length: 14 residues. Germline CDR1 reads LGHNT; CDR2 reads FRNRAP.

The genes are TRBV2 and TRBJ2-2; D ambiguous. V lost 2 bases, J lost 6 bases, and 10 bases lay in between. The CDR3 is 14 residues long. Germline V gene data show CDR1 as SNHLY and CDR2 as FYNNEI. CDR3 residues: CASSELVGPGELFF. The DNA of the CDR3 is TGTGCCAGCAGTGAACTCGTCGGTCCCGGGGAGCTGTTTTTT. The entire variable domain, with the rest obtained from reference TRBV2 and TRBJ2-2, is as follows: EPEVTQTPSHQVTQMGQEVILRCVPISNHLYFYWYRQILGQKVEFLVSFYNNEISEKSEIFDDQFSVERPDGSNFTLKIRSTKLEDSAMYFCASSELVGPGELFFGEGSRLTVL.

The rearrangement joins TRBV5-4 to TRBJ2-5, with D perhaps matching TRBD1 (6 bases). This CDR3 spans 15 amino acids. The germline V gene encodes CDR1 SGHNT and CDR2 YYREEE (reference sequence). Deletions cut 3 bases from V and 5 bases from J, with 17 bases between. The CDR3 DNA sequence: TGTGCCAGCAGCTCCCCGGGCCCAAGGGGGGAGACCCAGTACTTC. This codes for CASSSPGPRGETQYF.

The rearrangement links TRBV23-1 to TRBJ2-3; TRBD1 is a possible D gene (5 bases). TRBV23-1 has ORF status, its function being uncertain. This CDR3 is 17 amino acids long. V lost 3 bases and J 0 bases, leaving 16 bases between the germline ends. CDR3 sequence reads: CASSHALRVSSTDTQYF. As DNA, the CDR3 is TGCGCCAGCAGTCACGCACTCAGGGTTTCTAGCACAGATACGCAGTATTTT.

Worth noting for this clone: One end of the junction does not line up with germline, which may come from a read error. The genes are TRBV14 and TRBJ1-1; 9 nucleotides line up with TRBD1. Germline CDR1 is SGHDN and CDR2 is FVKESK. This CDR3 region has 15 residues. The DNA of the CDR3 is TGTGCCAGCAGCGAAGAACAGGGGGCGCGTTCTGAAGCTTTCTTT. Its protein product is CASSEEQGARSEAFF.

The J gene is TRBJ1-3, the V gene TRBV18, with no clear D. The CDR3 is 15 amino acids. Germline loops: CDR1 KGHSH, CDR2 LQKENI. V lost 1 base and J 4 bases, leaving 11 bases between the germline ends. In DNA, the CDR3 is TGTGCCAGCTCACCACTTGGAGAAGCCGGAAACACCATATATTTT. It yields the protein CASSPLGEAGNTIYF.

This clone was counted only a few times. This chain links TRBV7-9 with TRBJ1-2; tentative D call: TRBD1 (5 bases). The V and J ends lost 4 bases and 0 bases respectively, with 12 bases between them. This CDR3 comprises 15 residues. The V gene's germline CDR1 is SEHNR and CDR2 FQNEAQ (reference sequence). The CDR3 DNA sequence: TGTGCCAGCAGCTCCTCCCAACAGGCTAACTATGGCTACACCTTC. Residues: CASSSSQQANYGYTF.

The V call is TRBV25-1, the J call TRBJ2-5; D might be TRBD2 (6 bases). CDR3 size: 14 residues. V was cut by 6 bases and J by 2 bases, with 13 bases left in between. Germline CDR1 is MGHDK and CDR2 is SYGVNS. CDR3 amino acids: CASSKPGSQETQYF. Written as DNA, the CDR3 is TGTGCCAGCAGCAAACCCGGGAGTCAAGAGACCCAGTACTTC.

This clone was picked up one time. The CDR3 loop reads CAWSPSGAGHSPLHF. DNA of the CDR3: TGTGCCTGGAGCCCTTCAGGGGCAGGTCATTCACCCCTCCACTTT. The chain is built from TRBV30 and TRBJ1-6; TRBD1 might be the D (6 bases). This CDR3 region has 15 residues. The V gene lost 3 bases and the J gene lost 8 bases, with 17 bases spanning the gap. CDR1 and CDR2 from the germline V gene are GTSNPN and SVGIG (reference sequence).

The rearrangement joins TRBV2 to TRBJ2-1, with a possible D match to TRBD1 (6 bases). CDR3 length: 14 residues. Trimming took 6 bases from V and 6 from J, leaving 15 bases between them. Germline V gives CDR1 SNHLY, CDR2 FYNNEI. CDR3 in amino acids: CASRDSRFINEQFF. CDR3 nucleotide sequence: TGTGCCAGCAGGGACAGCCGGTTTATCAATGAGCAGTTCTTC.

This clone is a singleton in its sample. The rearrangement joins TRBV4-3 to TRBJ2-7, with TRBD1 matching 10 bases. This CDR3 is built from 16 residues. The germline V gene has CDR1 LGHNA and CDR2 YSLEER. V dropped 5 bases and J dropped 5; count of bases not matched to a gene: 12. The CDR3 DNA follows: TGCGCCAGCAGCGAAACACCGGGACAGGGGATAAACGAGCAGTACTTC. Its translation is CASSETPGQGINEQYF.

In nucleotides, the CDR3 is TGTGCCAGCGGACAGGATGGGGCCTATGGCTACACCTTC. Translated: CASGQDGAYGYTF. The chain is built from TRBV7-9 and TRBJ1-2, with TRBD1 identical over 7 bases. After removal of 8 bases from V and 4 bases from J, the junction contained 7 bases not matched to a gene. The CDR3 runs 13 residues. CDR1 is SEHNR and CDR2 is FQNEAQ in the germline V gene (reference sequence).

The chain uses TRBV2 and TRBJ1-4; D not certain. Per the germline V gene, CDR1 is SNHLY and CDR2 is FYNNEI. The CDR3 totals 14 residues. V lost 8 bases to trimming and J lost 8 bases, with 18 bases between them. The CDR3: CASRPELHGEKLFF. The DNA of the CDR3 is TGTGCCAGCCGACCGGAGCTTCACGGCGAAAAACTGTTTTTT.

This clone was found a few times. The chain links TRBV11-2 to TRBJ2-3; 8 nucleotides line up with TRBD2. CDR1 is SGHAT, CDR2 FQNNGV, per germline. This CDR3 is 14 amino acids long. Germline trimming cut 0 bases from V and 6 bases from J; bases unmatched to any gene: 2. The CDR3 loop is CASSLDRLADTQYF. The CDR3 DNA reads as TGTGCCAGCAGCTTAGATCGACTAGCGGATACGCAGTATTTT.

This clone was seen a handful of times. This chain links TRBV5-4 with TRBJ1-4; 10 bases are shared with TRBD1. This CDR3 contains 15 residues. Germline V gene lookup returns CDR1 SGHNT and CDR2 YYREEE (reference sequence). With V trimmed by 0 bases and J by 11 bases, 7 bases remained unmatched. The CDR3 reads CASSLGGQGLGKLFF. The CDR3 nucleotides are TGTGCCAGCAGCTTGGGGGGACAGGGGTTAGGGAAACTGTTTTTT.

V gene TRBV6-6 combines with J gene TRBJ2-2; perhaps TRBD2 as D (7 bases). V was clipped by 6 bases and J by 6 bases, with 14 bases between them. CDR1 is MNHNY and CDR2 is SVGAGI in the germline V gene (reference sequence). The length of the CDR3 is 14 residues. In nucleotides, the CDR3 is TGTGCCAGCAGGGGGGGCGGGGGCCCCGGGGAGCTGTTTTTT. This sequence encodes CASRGGGGPGELFF.

The chain links TRBV30 to TRBJ2-1, with D perhaps TRBD1 (5 bases). Trimming removed 5 bases from V and 7 bases from J, with 15 bases in between. Germline V gives CDR1 GTSNPN, CDR2 SVGIG (reference sequence). The CDR3 is made up of 13 amino acids. This chain's CDR3 is CAWGASGVNEQFF. The DNA of the CDR3 is TGTGCCTGGGGGGCGAGTGGCGTGAATGAGCAGTTCTTC.

This chain links TRBV6-1 with TRBJ2-7, with unresolved D. Between the trimmed V and J ends, which lost 7 bases and 0 bases, there was a span of 10 bases. There are 13 residues in the CDR3. Germline CDR1 MNHNS, CDR2 SASEGT. The CDR3 here is CASKQAISYEQYF. The DNA of the CDR3 is TGTGCCAGCAAGCAGGCGATCTCCTACGAGCAGTACTTC.

The chain employs TRBV5-1 and TRBJ2-4, with 16 bases lining up with TRBD2. This CDR3 contains 17 residues. The trim removed 4 bases at V and 6 bases at J, leaving 7 bases unmatched. In germline, CDR1 is SGHRS, CDR2 YFSETQ. CDR3 sequence reads: CASSTGTSGGAGNIQYF. CDR3 bases: TGCGCCAGCAGCACCGGGACTAGCGGGGGGGCCGGAAACATTCAGTACTTC.

The CDR3 DNA reads TGTGCCAGCAGCTCGACTCGAGAGACCCAGTACTTC. Amino acids: CASSSTRETQYF. This chain uses TRBV7-2 with TRBJ2-5; D is unresolved. Per the germline V gene, CDR1 is SGHTA and CDR2 is FQGNSA. The V and J ends lost 4 bases and 4 bases respectively, with 7 bases between them. The CDR3 is made up of 12 amino acids.

The V and J genes are TRBV7-2 and TRBJ2-7, with D possibly being TRBD2 (5 bases). V lost 1 base to trimming and J lost 6 bases, with 16 bases between them. There are 15 residues in the CDR3. The V gene's germline CDR1 is SGHTA and CDR2 FQGNSA. CDR3 coding DNA: TGTGCCAGCAGCTTAGATCTGGGTGGAAGCGGCGAGCAGTACTTC. It is translated as CASSLDLGGSGEQYF.